The 25 T cell receptor beta chains in this list originate from one sample, sequenced in a study of CD8+CD57+ T cells in acquired aplastic anemia. According to the study, genomic DNA was the template for TCR beta VDJ and CDR3 profiling. TCRdb analysed the reads with MiXCR anew, one entry per CDR3 protein. The sample yields 90,000 to 130,000 distinct CDR3 sequences, around 50% seen once. The specimen was sorted CD4+, CD8+, or CD8+CD57+ T cells (not recorded which) from PBMCs. Receptor source: a human donor in good health, serving as a control.

The chain employs TRBV7-2 and TRBJ2-1; D not certain. The V and J ends lost 4 bases and 3 bases respectively, with 7 bases between them. This CDR3 has 13 amino acids. Per germline, CDR1 SGHTA and CDR2 FQGNSA. CDR3 loop: CASSSWGYNEQFF. The CDR3 DNA sequence: TGTGCCAGCAGCTCCTGGGGCTACAATGAGCAGTTCTTC.

This clonotype was found many times. This chain connects TRBV6-1 to TRBJ1-2; D gene uncertain. This CDR3 spans 15 amino acids. Trimming removed 1 base at V and 2 bases at J, with 11 bases between. Germline CDR1 and CDR2: MNHNS and SASEGT. The CDR3 sequence: CASSEVGGYNYGYTF. CDR3 coding DNA: TGTGCCAGCAGTGAAGTCGGAGGGTACAACTATGGCTACACCTTC.

This chain connects TRBV7-9 to TRBJ1-4; no reliable D call. Germline values: CDR1 SEHNR, CDR2 FQNEAQ (reference sequence). The V end lost 3 bases, the J end lost 8 bases, and 13 bases lay between the germline ends. The CDR3 contains 14 residues. The CDR3 region is CASSFGSTGEKLFF. In nucleotides, the CDR3 is TGTGCCAGCAGCTTCGGTTCCACTGGAGAAAAACTGTTTTTT.

This clonotype appeared many times. The V call is TRBV24-1, the J call TRBJ1-2; 8 bases map to TRBD1. Germline V gene data show CDR1 as KGHDR and CDR2 as SFDVKD. The ends lost 3 bases at V and 3 bases at J; junction bases unmatched: 8. The CDR3 is 16 amino acids. CDR3 sequence: CATSDPTGQGHYGYTF. For the CDR3, the DNA is TGTGCCACCAGTGATCCAACAGGACAGGGACACTATGGCTACACCTTC.

A word on this clonotype: This clone may be a read error of a much larger clone one base away. CDR3 DNA sequence: TGTGCCTGCAACAGGTTGGCAGGCTCGGGGGAGACCCAGTACTTC. Protein sequence: CACNRLAGSGETQYF. The chain links TRBV6-2 or TRBV6-3 to TRBJ2-5, with D perhaps TRBD1 or TRBD2 (5 bases each). The V gene lost 11 bases and the J gene lost 5 bases, with 24 bases spanning the gap. Germline V gene sequence: CDR1 MNHEY, CDR2 SVGEGT. This CDR3 region has 15 residues.

This clonotype was counted at least ten times. At one end the junction does not follow the germline gene, possibly because of a read error. This chain joins TRBV2 and TRBJ2-1; no reliable D call. Germline values: CDR1 SNHLY, CDR2 FYNNEI. The length of the CDR3 is 11 residues. The DNA for the CDR3 is TGTGCCAGCAGTGGTCTAGAAGTTCCAGTCTTC. This codes for CASSGLEVPVF.

The chain combines TRBV10-3 with TRBJ1-2; D ambiguous. The CDR3 totals 13 residues. Germline lookup yields CDR1 ENHRY and CDR2 SYGVKD. Between the trimmed V and J ends, which lost 4 bases and 8 bases, there was a span of 14 bases. The CDR3, as DNA: TGTGCCATCAGTGGATCCAGAGACACGGGCTACACCTTC. Translating it yields CAISGSRDTGYTF.

This clonotype was detected once. The CDR3 DNA reads TGCAGTGCTTCCTCGGGATTGGTAGGGTGGGAGACCCAGTACTTC. As protein: CSASSGLVGWETQYF. The rearrangement links TRBV20-1 to TRBJ2-5; D may be TRBD2 (5 bases). Trimming shortened V by 5 bases and J by 5 bases, and 21 bases separated the two germline ends. Germline values: CDR1 DFQATT, CDR2 SNEGSKA (reference sequence). This CDR3 has 15 amino acids.

The J gene is TRBJ2-3, the V gene TRBV25-1; D tentatively fits TRBD1 or TRBD2 (5 bases each). Germline-derived CDR1 and CDR2 are MGHDK and SYGVNS. This CDR3 contains 13 residues. The ends were cut back, 3 bases at V and 5 bases at J, with 9 bases in the middle. The CDR3 is CASSDLGGDTQYF. As DNA, the CDR3 is TGTGCCAGCAGTGACCTTGGGGGAGATACGCAGTATTTT.

This clonotype appeared a few times. J is TRBJ2-7 and V is TRBV25-1; 9 positions agree with TRBD1. V was pared by 6 bases and J by 2 bases, with 8 bases of the junction left unmatched. CDR1 is MGHDK and CDR2 is SYGVNS in the germline V gene. This CDR3 comprises 15 residues. CDR3 in amino acids: CASSGSDRGAYEQYF. The CDR3 DNA reads TGTGCCAGCAGCGGGTCGGACAGGGGCGCCTACGAGCAGTACTTC.

This clonotype was seen ten or more times. The chain links TRBV12-3 or TRBV12-4 to TRBJ2-3; possible D gene TRBD2, 6 bases. Trimming cost V 5 bases and J 2 bases, with 14 bases left between them. The CDR3 has 15 amino acids. CDR3 DNA: TGTGCCAGCAGTCCCTTGCGGGGCAACACAGATACGCAGTATTTT. As protein: CASSPLRGNTDTQYF.

The V gene is TRBV24-1, the J gene TRBJ2-1; 11 bases map to TRBD1. Germline values: CDR1 KGHDR, CDR2 SFDVKD. Germline trimming cut 3 bases from V and 9 bases from J; bases unmatched to any gene: 6. The CDR3 sequence is 15 residues long. The CDR3 here is CATSDVGQGAREQFF. In nucleotides, the CDR3 is TGTGCCACCAGTGATGTAGGACAGGGGGCACGTGAGCAGTTCTTC.

The chain joins TRBV29-1 to TRBJ2-5; D possibly corresponds to TRBD2 (7 bases). This CDR3 is built from 15 residues. V was pared by 8 bases and J by 5 bases, with 24 bases between. Per the germline V gene, CDR1 is SQVTM and CDR2 is ANQGSEA. The CDR3 DNA is TGCAGCAGCGGGACTACCGGGGGGCGGACGGAGACCCAGTACTTC. Protein sequence: CSSGTTGGRTETQYF.

In its sample, this clonotype was seen once. The chain joins TRBV24-1 to TRBJ2-1; 8 bases are shared with TRBD2. The length of the CDR3 is 17 residues. The germline CDR1 and CDR2 sequences are KGHDR and SFDVKD. J was trimmed by 3 bases and V by 4 bases; bases with no gene match: 10. CDR3 in DNA: TGTGCCACCAGTGACTTGGCGGGAGGACTCAACTACAATGAGCAGTTCTTC. This gives the protein CATSDLAGGLNYNEQFF.

This clonotype has at least ten counts. The genes are TRBV10-1 and TRBJ2-1; weak D call: TRBD1 (6 bases). In germline, CDR1 is WNHNN, CDR2 SYGVQD (reference sequence). Trimming stripped 2 bases from V and 7 bases from J, with 6 bases between. This CDR3 spans 12 amino acids. The CDR3 spells CASSETGNEQFF. The CDR3 DNA reads TGCGCCAGCAGTGAGACAGGGAATGAGCAGTTCTTC.

The chain combines TRBV12-3 or TRBV12-4 with TRBJ2-3, with D perhaps being TRBD1 or TRBD2 (6 bases each). CDR3 length equals 14 residues. The V end was cut by 3 bases, the J end by 2 bases, with 9 bases between. CDR3 coding DNA: TGTGCCAGCAGTTTGGGGGGCCACACAGATACGCAGTATTTT. This sequence encodes CASSLGGHTDTQYF.

The chain links TRBV20-1 to TRBJ2-7; 9 nucleotides align to TRBD1. The CDR3 runs 13 residues. V lost 2 bases to trimming and J lost 5 bases; unmatched junction nucleotides: 4. Germline V gene lookup returns CDR1 DFQATT and CDR2 SNEGSKA (reference sequence). The CDR3 nucleotides are TGCAGTGCTAGATGGGACAGGGACCACGAGCAGTACTTC. Translated: CSARWDRDHEQYF.

This clonotype has ten or more counts. The chain uses TRBV4-3 and TRBJ2-7, with 10 bases lining up with TRBD1. This CDR3 contains 16 residues. With 1 base clipped from V and 5 bases from J, the junction kept 8 bases outside the gene matches. Germline V lookup: CDR1 LGHNA, CDR2 YSLEER. The CDR3 DNA reads TGCGCCAGCAGCCAAGCTTCCGGGACAGGGGCCCACGAGCAGTACTTC. This sequence encodes CASSQASGTGAHEQYF.

This clonotype was observed a few times. The CDR3 spells CATSRDLHRGTEAFF. CDR3 coding DNA: TGTGCCACCAGCAGAGATTTACACAGGGGGACTGAAGCTTTCTTT. V and J are TRBV15 and TRBJ1-1; 8 nucleotides align to TRBD1. The CDR3 contains 15 residues. The J segment lost 5 bases and the V segment lost 0 bases, leaving 5 bases of the junction unmatched. Looked up from germline, CDR1 is LNHNV and CDR2 is YYDKDF (reference sequence).

The gene calls are TRBV7-3 and TRBJ1-1; D uncertain. Per the germline V gene, CDR1 is SGHTA and CDR2 is FQGTGA. CDR3 length: 12 residues. V was trimmed by 7 bases and J by 0 bases, leaving 6 bases between them. This CDR3 reads CASMGMNTEAFF. In nucleotides, the CDR3 is TGTGCCAGCATGGGGATGAACACTGAAGCTTTCTTT.

This chain uses TRBV29-1 with TRBJ2-1; 15 positions match TRBD2. CDR3 length: 16 residues. V gave up 1 base and J gave up 5 bases; unmatched junction bases: 3. Germline V lookup: CDR1 SQVTM, CDR2 ANQGSEA. For the CDR3, the DNA is TGCAGCGTTGAAGGGACTAGCGGGGGGGTAAACAATGAGCAGTTCTTC. Protein: CSVEGTSGGVNNEQFF.

This clonotype was seen a handful of times. The chain joins TRBV10-3 to TRBJ1-1; TRBD1 is a possible D gene (5 bases). The V gene lost 8 bases and the J gene lost 0 bases, with 13 bases spanning the gap. CDR1 and CDR2 (germline): ENHRY, SYGVKD. The CDR3 has 14 amino acids. The CDR3 sequence: CAIGAADLNTEAFF. The CDR3 DNA is TGTGCCATCGGGGCAGCGGATCTGAACACTGAAGCTTTCTTT.

The CDR3 loop is CSVEGGGEGQPQHF. CDR3 nucleotides: TGCAGCGTTGAGGGAGGGGGCGAGGGTCAGCCCCAGCATTTT. This chain connects TRBV29-1 to TRBJ1-5, with TRBD1 identical over 7 bases. Germline V gene sequence: CDR1 SQVTM, CDR2 ANQGSEA. There are 14 residues in the CDR3. Losses at the gene ends were 3 bases for V and 6 bases for J; bases not matched to a gene: 8.

The chain is built from TRBV2 and TRBJ1-2; TRBD1 is a possible D gene (6 bases). Looked up from germline, CDR1 is SNHLY and CDR2 is FYNNEI. Trimming removed 3 bases from V and 8 bases from J, with 13 bases in between. The CDR3 consists of 13 residues. This chain's CDR3 is CASSEARGAGYTF. CDR3 nucleotide sequence: TGTGCCAGCAGTGAGGCCCGGGGGGCCGGCTACACCTTC.

This clonotype was observed a single time. At one of its ends the junction is not consistent with the germline gene, which may arise from a read error. The chain carries TRBV19 and TRBJ1-3; D unclear. Germline V gene data show CDR1 as LNHDA and CDR2 as SQIVND (reference sequence). There are 12 residues in the CDR3. The CDR3 DNA follows: TGCGCCAGTAGTACTACAGGAAACACCATATATTTT. Amino acid sequence: CASSTTGNTIYF.